This T cell receptor (beta chain) was recovered during a study of CD8 T cells in Susac syndrome (dated by TCRdb to about 2019). Broadly, across the study: Repertoire sequencing was used to test whether CD8+ T cell activation and differentiation in Susac syndrome was antigen driven. CD8+ T cell repertoire clonality was compared between more than ten healthy donors, about 14 Susac syndrome patients and 15 multiple sclerosis patients. Paper-wide results and their limitations: The TCR sequencing and HLA analysis was acknowledged to have included a relatively small number of individuals.

Peripheral blood CD8+ and CD4+ T cells from healthy donors, Susac syndrome patients and multiple sclerosis patients were profiled by high-throughput TCR beta sequencing. The healthy donors served as controls matched for age and sex. Bulk CD8+ and CD4+ T cells were purified magnetically by negative isolation, whereas CD8+ TEMRA cells were enriched by FACS. Blood was collected in EDTA tubes and processed within 24 hours, with PBMCs isolated through density gradient centrifugation. PBMCs intended for TCR sequencing were cryopreserved in liquid nitrogen and thawed later in a water bath at 37 degrees C. The sorted or isolated CD4+, CD8+ and CD8+ TEMRA cells reached a purity of at least 90%. A remark on this clonotype: Its antigen is currently not known. Base qualities are not recorded, but no much larger clone differs from it by a single base.

CDR1 LNHDA and CDR2 SQIVND were looked up in the germline V gene (reference sequence). Clipping removes 6 bases from V and 4 bases from J, with 9 as the unmatched junction base count. The CDR3 numbers 14 residues from cysteine through phenylalanine. Only the CDR3 region is kept as DNA, spanning 42 bases read in frame from base 1. RNA was extracted with the RNeasy kit and roughly 0.45 to 1 ug was reverse transcribed using random hexamers. The immunoSEQ multiplex PCR assay, which covers 54 Vbeta and 13 Jbeta segments, was used to amplify TCR beta CDR3 regions. Bias from PCR amplification was corrected by using a synthetic template baseline for primer optimization and for computational correction. Turning to the authors' computational methods: Reads were assigned to V, D and J genes according to IMGT and analyzed in immunoSEQ Analyzer, with only productive sequences retained. Clonality was calculated as one minus the Shannon entropy normalized by log2 of the number of productive unique sequences. Public and private clones were assessed among the 100 most prevalent clones of each patient and control. A clone was defined as Susac-specific if it was absent from the healthy and MS cohorts, from some 1,100 published viral clones and from other ImmuneACCESS disease sequences. The public sequencing data were trimmed at Q25 with fastp and processed into clonotypes with MiXCR by TCRdb, which kept only in-frame beta chains. When rows share a CDR3 protein, they turn into one entry using the most common DNA and genes. The V and J calls and clone size are TCRdb's, not the authors'. This sample comprises 100,000 or so distinct CDR3 sequences, 85% to 95% of them detected only once. The ten top clones hold roughly 0.12% of the sample.

Source material: CD8+ T cells from PBMCs. This receptor was identified in a human donor in good health. The rearranged chain carries TRBV19 and TRBJ2-7; the junction holds 7 bases that match TRBD2. The nucleotides are TGTGCCAGTAGCCCCCGCGGGGGAATATACGAGCAGTACTTC. Its protein reads: CASSPRGGIYEQYF.